This is a list of T cell receptor beta chains from one sample in a study of cytomegalovirus exposure and HLA in healthy donors. The repertoire was sequenced with immunoSEQ multiplex PCR; TCRdb's copy has only in-frame clones and lacks some. The table lists approximately 160,000 clones, around 85% of them singletons. The sequenced material came from PBMCs. These receptors came from a human donor in good health. Both conserved end residues are part of each CDR3. D genes are given only for firm matches. The size of a clone is reported for some rows only, either as once, few or many, or as a class for expanded clones.

V: TRBV18; length: 15; D: .; J: TRBJ2-6; size: .; CDR3: CASSPSGHGANVLTF; DNA: TGTGCCAGCTCACCGAGCGGTCATGGGGCCAACGTCCTGACTTTC
V: TRBV5-1; length: 15; D: .; J: TRBJ2-3; size: .; CDR3: CASSLAGFHTDTQYF; DNA: TGCGCCAGCAGCTTGGCGGGGTTCCACACAGATACGCAGTATTTT
V: TRBV29-1; length: 14; D: .; J: TRBJ2-1; size: .; CDR3: CSVLEAGSYNEQFF; DNA: TGCAGCGTCCTTGAGGCCGGCTCCTACAATGAGCAGTTCTTC
V: TRBV7-9; length: 14; D: TRBD1; J: TRBJ1-2; size: .; CDR3: CASSTRDRVYGYTF; DNA: TGTGCCAGCAGCACCCGGGACAGGGTGTATGGCTACACCTTC
V: TRBV7-2; length: 12; D: .; J: TRBJ1-5; size: few; CDR3: CASSLIEGPQHF; DNA: TGTGCCAGCAGCTTAATTGAGGGGCCCCAGCATTTT
V: TRBV2; length: 13; D: TRBD2; J: TRBJ2-1; size: .; CDR3: CASMSGGYDEQFF; DNA: TGTGCCAGCATGAGCGGGGGGTACGATGAGCAGTTCTTC
V: TRBV18; length: 14; D: .; J: TRBJ1-1; size: once; CDR3: CASSPLQGNTEAFF; DNA: TGTGCCAGCTCACCCCTACAGGGGAACACTGAAGCTTTCTTT
V: TRBV10-3; length: 14; D: TRBD1; J: TRBJ2-1; size: .; CDR3: CAISLGTGNNEQFF; DNA: TGTGCCATCAGCCTTGGGACAGGCAACAATGAGCAGTTCTTC
V: TRBV5-6; length: 14; D: TRBD1; J: TRBJ1-1; size: .; CDR3: CASSWGQGRTEAFF; DNA: TGTGCCAGCAGCTGGGGACAGGGGAGGACTGAAGCTTTCTTT
V: TRBV19; length: 13; D: .; J: TRBJ1-6; size: few; CDR3: CASSISYNSPLHF; DNA: TGTGCCAGTAGTATATCATATAATTCACCCCTCCACTTT
V: TRBV7-9; length: 16; D: .; J: TRBJ2-2; size: .; CDR3: CASSYIGTSGTGELFF; DNA: TGTGCCAGCAGCTACATAGGGACTTCGGGCACCGGGGAGCTGTTTTTT
V: TRBV2; length: 15; D: TRBD1; J: TRBJ1-4; size: .; CDR3: CASRTDGTGHEKLFF; DNA: TGTGCCAGTAGGACTGATGGGACAGGGCATGAAAAACTGTTTTTT
V: TRBV27; length: 13; D: TRBD2; J: TRBJ2-7; size: .; CDR3: CASSAGGVYEQYF; DNA: TGTGCCAGCAGTGCGGGGGGGGTTTACGAGCAGTACTTC
V: TRBV14; length: 14; D: TRBD1; J: TRBJ1-2; size: .; CDR3: CASSPGQNLYGYTF; DNA: TGTGCCAGCAGCCCGGGACAGAACCTCTATGGCTACACCTTC
V: TRBV5-1; length: 14; D: .; J: TRBJ1-1; size: few; CDR3: CASSLGTGTTEAFF; DNA: TGCGCCAGCAGCTTGGGTACAGGGACCACTGAAGCTTTCTTT
V: TRBV5-1; length: 15; D: TRBD1; J: TRBJ2-7; size: .; CDR3: CASSNRDRGHNEQYF; DNA: TGCGCCAGCAGCAACCGGGACAGGGGTCATAACGAGCAGTACTTC
V: TRBV7-2; length: 14; D: TRBD2; J: TRBJ2-7; size: .; CDR3: CASSLVSGGREQYF; DNA: TGTGCCAGCAGCTTAGTTAGCGGGGGGCGCGAGCAGTACTTC
V: TRBV13; length: 13; D: .; J: TRBJ1-1; size: .; CDR3: CASSLNMNTEAFF; DNA: TGTGCCAGCAGCTTAAATATGAACACTGAAGCTTTCTTT
V: TRBV5-1; length: 16; D: TRBD2; J: TRBJ2-7; size: .; CDR3: CASSLNVIGGDHEQYF; DNA: TGCGCCAGCAGCTTGAATGTGATCGGGGGGGACCACGAGCAGTACTTC
V: TRBV28; length: 15; D: .; J: TRBJ2-2; size: .; CDR3: CASSTENTATGELFF; DNA: TGTGCCAGCAGTACCGAAAACACGGCTACGGGAGAGCTGTTTTTT
V: TRBV7-9; length: 11; D: .; J: TRBJ2-7; size: .; CDR3: CSSSVAYEQYF; DNA: TGTTCCAGCAGCGTTGCGTACGAGCAGTACTTC
V: TRBV6-5; length: 14; D: TRBD1; J: TRBJ1-1; size: few; CDR3: CASKAGQGDTEAFF; DNA: TGTGCCAGCAAAGCCGGACAGGGAGACACTGAAGCTTTCTTT
V: TRBV6-1; length: 15; D: TRBD1; J: TRBJ2-3; size: .; CDR3: CASRPGQGAADTQYF; DNA: TGTGCCAGCAGGCCGGGACAGGGGGCCGCAGATACGCAGTATTTT
V: TRBV5-1; length: 15; D: TRBD1; J: TRBJ1-1; size: .; CDR3: CASSLDRGLNTEAFF; DNA: TGCGCCAGCAGCTTGGACAGGGGGCTAAACACTGAAGCTTTCTTT
V: TRBV4-3; length: 17; D: .; J: TRBJ2-2; size: .; CDR3: CASSQSPPGSNTGELFF; DNA: TGCGCCAGCAGCCAATCCCCCCCAGGGTCGAACACCGGGGAGCTGTTTTTT
V: TRBV2; length: 14; D: .; J: TRBJ2-7; size: .; CDR3: CALDEKGVGYEQYF; DNA: TGTGCCCTCGATGAAAAGGGGGTTGGCTACGAGCAGTACTTC
V: TRBV11-2; length: 14; D: .; J: TRBJ1-2; size: .; CDR3: CASSQSQGYYGYTF; DNA: TGTGCCAGCAGTCAAAGCCAGGGGTACTATGGCTACACCTTC
V: TRBV6-4; length: 13; D: .; J: TRBJ2-3; size: .; CDR3: CASSPGGRYTQYF; DNA: TGTGCCAGCAGCCCCGGAGGAAGATATACGCAGTATTTT
V: TRBV10-3; length: 13; D: .; J: TRBJ2-1; size: once; CDR3: CAISKRVAPEQFF; DNA: TGTGCCATCAGTAAGCGGGTCGCCCCAGAGCAGTTCTTC
V: TRBV6-1; length: 15; D: TRBD2; J: TRBJ2-5; size: .; CDR3: CASTLAGGYQETQYF; DNA: TGTGCCAGCACTCTAGCGGGGGGCTACCAAGAGACCCAGTACTTC
V: TRBV30; length: 11; D: .; J: TRBJ2-7; size: .; CDR3: CAWRGDYEQYF; DNA: TGTGCCTGGAGAGGGGACTACGAGCAGTACTTC
V: TRBV12-5; length: 13; D: TRBD1; J: TRBJ1-2; size: .; CDR3: CASGPGTEPGYTF; DNA: TGTGCTAGTGGCCCCGGGACAGAACCTGGCTACACCTTC
V: TRBV4-2; length: 16; D: .; J: TRBJ1-4; size: .; CDR3: CASSPRKQAGDEKLFF; DNA: TGTGCCAGCAGCCCAAGAAAACAGGCCGGCGATGAAAAACTGTTTTTT
V: TRBV19; length: 15; D: .; J: TRBJ2-7; size: .; CDR3: CASSIESGPRYEQYF; DNA: TGTGCCAGTAGTATAGAGTCAGGGCCCCGCTACGAGCAGTACTTC
V: TRBV7-7; length: 14; D: TRBD1; J: TRBJ2-7; size: once; CDR3: CASSLGQGFDEQYF; DNA: TGTGCTAGCAGCTTAGGACAGGGCTTCGACGAGCAGTACTTC
V: TRBV4-3; length: 16; D: .; J: TRBJ2-3; size: .; CDR3: CASSQDYSSSTDTQYF; DNA: TGCGCCAGCAGCCAAGATTATAGTTCTAGCACAGATACGCAGTATTTT
V: TRBV10-1; length: 15; D: TRBD2; J: TRBJ2-1; size: .; CDR3: CASSPLAGGYNEQFF; DNA: TGCGCCAGCAGTCCCTTAGCGGGGGGGTACAATGAGCAGTTCTTC
V: TRBV2; length: 16; D: TRBD2; J: TRBJ2-3; size: .; CDR3: CASSRTSGDYTDTQYF; DNA: TGTGCCAGCAGTAGGACTAGCGGGGATTATACAGATACGCAGTATTTT
V: TRBV5-4; length: 12; D: .; J: TRBJ2-1; size: .; CDR3: CASSLVGVEQFF; DNA: TGTGCCAGCAGCTTGGTCGGGGTGGAGCAGTTCTTC
V: TRBV2; length: 14; D: .; J: TRBJ2-5; size: .; CDR3: CASSELMGGETQYF; DNA: TGTGCCAGCAGTGAACTTATGGGAGGAGAGACCCAGTACTTC
V: TRBV6-4; length: 14; D: .; J: TRBJ1-5; size: few; CDR3: CARRGGVPNQPQHF; DNA: TGTGCCAGGAGGGGGGGGGTACCTAATCAGCCCCAGCATTTT
V: TRBV29-1; length: 13; D: TRBD1; J: TRBJ2-1; size: .; CDR3: CSVAGTGVSEQFF; DNA: TGCAGCGTCGCCGGGACAGGGGTTTCAGAGCAGTTCTTC
V: TRBV5-4; length: 14; D: TRBD2; J: TRBJ2-7; size: .; CDR3: CASSPGGTAYEQYF; DNA: TGTGCCAGCAGCCCCGGGGGGACCGCCTACGAGCAGTACTTC